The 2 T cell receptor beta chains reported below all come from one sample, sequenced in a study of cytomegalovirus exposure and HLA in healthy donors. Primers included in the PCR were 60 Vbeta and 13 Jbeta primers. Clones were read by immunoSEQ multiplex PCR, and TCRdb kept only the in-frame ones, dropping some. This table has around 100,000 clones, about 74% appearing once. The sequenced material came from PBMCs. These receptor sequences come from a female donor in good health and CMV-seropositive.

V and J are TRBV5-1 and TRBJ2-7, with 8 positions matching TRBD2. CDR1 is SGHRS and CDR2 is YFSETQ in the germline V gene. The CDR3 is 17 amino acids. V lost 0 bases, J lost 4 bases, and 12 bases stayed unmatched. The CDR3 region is CASSLVGGAQLTYEQYF. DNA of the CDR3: TGCGCCAGCAGCTTGGTCGGGGGGGCACAACTTACGTACGAGCAGTACTTC. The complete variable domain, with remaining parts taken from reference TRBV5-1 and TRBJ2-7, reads KAGVTQTPRYLIKTRGQQVTLSCSPISGHRSVSWYQQTPGQGLQFLFEYFSETQRNKGNFPGRFSGRQFSNSRSEMNVSTLELGDSALYLCASSLVGGAQLTYEQYFGPGTRLTVT.

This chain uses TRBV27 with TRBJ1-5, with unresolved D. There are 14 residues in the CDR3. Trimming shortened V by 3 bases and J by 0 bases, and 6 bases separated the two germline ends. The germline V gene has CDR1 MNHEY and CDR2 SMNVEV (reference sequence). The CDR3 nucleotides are TGTGCCAGCAGTTTTAGCAATAGCAATCAGCCCCAGCATTTT. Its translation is CASSFSNSNQPQHF.